This T cell receptor beta chain was identified in a study of cytomegalovirus exposure and HLA in healthy donors. With 60 Vbeta and 13 Jbeta primers, the PCR was carried out. Clones were sequenced by immunoSEQ multiplex PCR, and TCRdb holds only the in-frame ones, with some missing. The sample carries more than 85,000 clones, roughly three quarters recorded once. About this clone itself: The antigen remains unidentified.

Findings of the study overall: Among CMV-associated TCR beta chains, most appeared HLA-restricted in a later analysis. V- and J-gene trimming of TCR beta was linked (in a later analysis) to a missense DCLRE1C variant. Further analysis was carried out later, and it showed several of the most significant clusters appearing linked to common viral pathogens. Generally TCR sequences proved uncommon, though certain public TCRs appeared in numerous donors.

Specimen: PBMCs. The clonotype was recovered from a female donor in good health and CMV-seropositive.

The CDR3 protein is CASSLSSGGHNEQFF. CDR3 nucleotide sequence: TGTGCCAGCAGCCTAAGTAGCGGGGGGCACAATGAGCAGTTCTTC. This chain uses TRBV7-7 with TRBJ2-1, with 10 bases lining up with TRBD2. Trimming took 5 bases from V and 5 from J; bases not matched to a gene: 6. The CDR3 has 15 amino acids. Germline assignment: CDR1 SSHAT and CDR2 FNYEAQ (reference sequence).